A single T cell receptor (beta chain) is shown here with its context. Authors' processing steps: It was from reference gene primer amplification that nucleated cell counts were estimated. Only in-frame clones appear in the TCRdb table, and some are missing; sequencing was by immunoSEQ multiplex PCR. The D gene and trimming were derived from the DNA, and the V and J assignments and clone size from that table. The profile shows over 200,000 clones, 65% to 85% of them singletons. The CDR3 is made up of 11 amino acids. Germline CDR1 reads SQVTM; CDR2 reads ANQGSEA. The V gene lost 4 bases and the J gene lost 0 bases, with 3 bases spanning the gap. The data were obtained in a study of blood T cell repertoires in COVID-19. Study at large: Samples taken during acute and convalescent COVID-19 were collected in the United States, Italy and Spain. Nucleic acid was either cDNA or gDNA, and it came from T cells, B-cell-depleted T cells, or PBMCs.

The chain uses TRBV29-1 and TRBJ2-5; D not certain. This clonotype was sampled from a man between 50 and 59 years old with active or convalescent COVID-19. The sequenced material came from peripheral blood. CDR3 sequence (DNA): TGCAGCGTTGGTAACCAAGAGACCCAGTACTTC. It yields the protein CSVGNQETQYF.